The 12 T cell receptor beta chains below all came from one sample that was sequenced in a study of T cell repertoires in cytomegalovirus infection. One entry per CDR3 protein, called by TCRdb with MiXCR from the reads. Of approximately 400,000 distinct CDR3 sequences in the sample, roughly 30% were seen once. The source material was PBMCs. The receptors stem from a human donor in good health (CMV status not recorded). Some clones in this sample may be carry-over from other donors' samples.

V is TRBV18 and J is TRBJ2-7; 8 bases agree with TRBD2. Losses at the gene ends were 2 bases for V and 6 bases for J; bases not matched to a gene: 9. This CDR3 contains 15 residues. Germline V gene sequence: CDR1 KGHSH, CDR2 LQKENI. Here the CDR3 DNA reads TGTGCCAGCTCACCAACTCTCGGGACTAGGGCCGAGCAGTACTTC. Protein sequence: CASSPTLGTRAEQYF.

The rearrangement joins TRBV6-1 to TRBJ2-3, with 11 bases identical to TRBD2. The CDR3 spans 14 residues. Germline CDR1 and CDR2: MNHNS and SASEGT. V shed 7 bases and J 5 bases; nucleotides not matched to a gene: 5. The CDR3 bases are TGTGCCAGCACCCCGGGACTAGCGGTAGATACGCAGTATTTT. It codes for CASTPGLAVDTQYF.

The chain links TRBV20-1 to TRBJ1-4, with a tentative D call TRBD1 (6 bases). In germline, CDR1 is DFQATT, CDR2 SNEGSKA (reference sequence). Trimming left V 7 bases short and J 4 bases short, with 10 bases between. This CDR3 is 12 amino acids long. The CDR3 bases are TGCAGTGTGGGGACACATAATGAAAAACTGTTTTTT. Protein: CSVGTHNEKLFF.

This clonotype was observed many times. The chain carries TRBV7-2 and TRBJ2-5; 8 nucleotides align to TRBD2. This CDR3 has 16 amino acids. V lost 5 bases, J lost 2 bases, and 10 bases stayed unmatched. Germline V gives CDR1 SGHTA, CDR2 FQGNSA. The CDR3: CASSPRASGYQETQYF. The CDR3 DNA is TGTGCCAGCAGCCCCAGGGCTAGCGGGTATCAAGAGACCCAGTACTTC.

CDR3 sequence (DNA): TGTGCCAGCAGCCAAGTCAGGGGGGTCACAGATACGCAGTATTTT. This translates into CASSQVRGVTDTQYF. V usage is TRBV11-2 and J usage is TRBJ2-3, with a weak D call TRBD1 (7 bases). The CDR3 spans 15 residues. Per germline, CDR1 SGHAT and CDR2 FQNNGV. Trimming cost V 5 bases and J 2 bases, with 14 bases left between them.

For this clonotype: A much larger clone lies one base from this, so it may be a read error. The V call is TRBV28, the J call TRBJ1-1, with D possibly TRBD1 on 5 matching bases. Trimming cost V 7 bases and J 6 bases, with 12 bases left between them. CDR1 and CDR2 (germline): MDHEN, SYDVKM. The CDR3 is 12 residues long. The CDR3 is CASNQRGAEAFF. CDR3 bases: TGTGCCAGCAACCAAAGAGGGGCTGAAGCTTTCTTT.

The chain couples TRBV29-1 to TRBJ2-7; tentative D call: TRBD2 (5 bases). CDR3 length: 16 amino acids. V was pared by 8 bases and J by 0 bases, with 23 bases between. CDR1 is SQVTM, CDR2 ANQGSEA, per germline. CDR3 sequence reads: CSTINPGKSSSYEQYF. CDR3 in DNA: TGCAGCACCATCAATCCGGGGAAGTCAAGCTCCTACGAGCAGTACTTC.

Worth noting for this clonotype: It may be a read error: a sequence one base away is much more abundant. The CDR3 nucleotides are TGTGCCAGCAGTACCGGGCCGGGGTGCAATCAGCCCCAGCATTTT. Translating gives CASSTGPGCNQPQHF. The chain employs TRBV7-1 and TRBJ1-5, with D uncertain. TRBV7-1 is noted as an ORF with a role that remains uncertain. V was clipped by 6 bases and J by 2 bases, with 14 bases between them. The CDR3 contains 15 residues.

At least ten counts were recorded for this clonotype. V usage is TRBV6-1 and J usage is TRBJ2-1; D unresolved. The CDR3 covers 12 residues. Germline V lookup: CDR1 MNHNS, CDR2 SASEGT. The V and J ends lost 4 bases and 1 base respectively, with 2 bases between them. For the CDR3, the DNA is TGTGCCAGCAGTGGATCCTACAATGAGCAGTTCTTC. It codes for CASSGSYNEQFF.

The chain joins TRBV28 to TRBJ2-2; the match to TRBD1 covers 7 bases. Germline V gene lookup returns CDR1 MDHEN and CDR2 SYDVKM. V was pared by 4 bases and J by 3 bases, with 2 bases of the junction left unmatched. The CDR3 length is 14 residues. CDR3 sequence (DNA): TGTGCCAGCAGTTATACAGGGGACACCGGGGAGCTGTTTTTT. This encodes CASSYTGDTGELFF.

This clonotype was seen at least ten times. V is TRBV11-1 and J is TRBJ2-3; 8 nucleotides align to TRBD2. There are 15 residues in the CDR3. Germline V CDR1 and CDR2: SGHAT, FQDESV (reference sequence). Germline trimming cut 3 bases from V and 0 bases from J; bases unmatched to any gene: 2. In DNA, the CDR3 is TGTGCCAGCAGCTTGGAGCGGGGGAGCACAGATACGCAGTATTTT. This translates into CASSLERGSTDTQYF. Using reference TRBV11-1 and TRBJ2-3 for the parts outside the CDR3, the full variable domain is EAEVAQSPRYKITEKSQAVAFWCDPISGHATLYWYRQILGQGPELLVQFQDESVVDDSQLPKDRFSAERLKGVDSTLKIQPAELGDSAMYLCASSLERGSTDTQYFGPGTRLTVL.

This clonotype was detected many times. The chain couples TRBV7-2 to TRBJ1-2; TRBD1 agrees at 11 bases. The CDR3 extends over 12 amino acids. Germline CDR1 reads SGHTA; CDR2 reads FQGNSA. V shed 10 bases and J 6 bases; nucleotides not matched to a gene: 4. CDR3 nucleotides: TGTGCCATCTGGACAGGGGGCGATGGCTACACCTTC. Protein sequence: CAIWTGGDGYTF.